This T cell receptor beta chain originates from a study of control samples from healthy donors and cancer patients. Only in-frame clones appear in the TCRdb table, and some are missing; sequencing was by immunoSEQ multiplex PCR. This table has about 170,000 clones, roughly 91% appearing once. The sequenced sample was blood. The clonotype originates from a woman younger than 45 in good health.

CDR3 nucleotide sequence: TGTGCCAGCAGTTCCGCAGCTAGCGGGGGACCCTACGAGCAGTACTTC. This translates into CASSSAASGGPYEQYF. This chain joins TRBV6-5 and TRBJ2-7; 10 bases match TRBD2. Trimming took 4 bases from V and 2 from J; bases not matched to a gene: 8. In germline, CDR1 is MNHEY, CDR2 SVGAGI. This CDR3 comprises 16 residues.